Following are 21 T cell receptor beta chains from one sample sequenced in a study of OX40 agonist ivuxolimab in advanced cancers. Only in-frame clones appear in the TCRdb table, and some are missing; sequencing was by immunoSEQ multiplex PCR. The repertoire consists of some 19,000 clones, with 83% occurring once and the leading ten covering roughly 55%. This specimen consisted of CD4+ or CD8+ T cells sorted from blood, obtained in a trial of the OX40 agonist ivuxolimab. These receptors originate from an adult with an advanced solid tumor such as melanoma, head and neck, liver or kidney cancer.

This clone was seen once. CDR3 in amino acids: CASSVGFSNEQFF. The CDR3 region has the DNA TGTGCCAGCAGCGTAGGGTTCTCCAATGAGCAGTTCTTC. The V gene is TRBV9, the J gene TRBJ2-1, with D unclear. The V and J ends lost 0 bases and 6 bases respectively, with 7 bases between them. The CDR3 is made up of 13 amino acids. Per the germline V gene, CDR1 is SGDLS and CDR2 is YYNGEE.

This CDR3 reads CASSMGDYGYTF. Here the CDR3 DNA reads TGTGCCAGTAGTATGGGGGACTATGGCTACACCTTC. The chain couples TRBV19 to TRBJ1-2; D might be TRBD1 (5 bases). V was shortened by 3 bases and J by 3 bases, with 5 bases between the two germline ends. Germline CDR1 and CDR2: LNHDA and SQIVND (reference sequence). There are 12 residues in the CDR3.

This chain connects TRBV28 to TRBJ2-7, with a tentative D call TRBD2 (7 bases). The germline V gene encodes CDR1 MDHEN and CDR2 SYDVKM. The length of the CDR3 is 15 residues. Trimming pared 7 bases from V and 1 base from J, leaving 17 bases between. The CDR3 DNA is TGTGCCAGCACTTCCCGGGGAGGGGGTTCCTACGAGCAGTACTTC. Translation gives CASTSRGGGSYEQYF.

The gene calls are TRBV29-1 and TRBJ1-2; no clear D. This CDR3 has 14 amino acids. V lost 1 base and J 4 bases, leaving 13 bases between the germline ends. CDR1 SQVTM and CDR2 ANQGSEA come from the germline V gene. CDR3 sequence reads: CSVEGLQGSYGYTF. Here the CDR3 DNA reads TGCAGCGTTGAAGGGTTACAAGGGAGCTATGGCTACACCTTC.

The rearrangement uses TRBV7-9 and TRBJ2-2; a weak D match, TRBD2 (5 bases). Germline lookup yields CDR1 SEHNR and CDR2 FQNEAQ (reference sequence). Trimming shortened V by 5 bases and J by 10 bases, and 17 bases separated the two germline ends. The CDR3 loop spans 14 amino acids. The CDR3 sequence: CASSPRSGAEELFF. The CDR3 DNA follows: TGTGCCAGCAGCCCAAGATCAGGAGCGGAGGAGCTGTTTTTT. Drawing the rest from reference TRBV7-9 and TRBJ2-2, the complete variable domain is DTGVSQNPRHKITKRGQNVTFRCDPISEHNRLYWYRQTLGQGPEFLTYFQNEAQLEKSRLLSDRFSAERPKGSFSTLEIQRTEQGDSAMYLCASSPRSGAEELFFGEGSRLTVL.

J is TRBJ2-1 and V is TRBV4-1, with D perhaps TRBD2 (7 bases). Germline V lookup: CDR1 MGHRA, CDR2 YSYEKL. V dropped 0 bases and J dropped 8 bases, with 17 bases sitting between them. The CDR3 spans 16 residues. This chain's CDR3 is CASSQEIWGGGDEQFF. In nucleotides, the CDR3 is TGCGCCAGCAGCCAAGAAATATGGGGGGGCGGGGATGAGCAGTTCTTC.

V gene TRBV27 combines with J gene TRBJ1-5; D remains unclear. CDR1 is MNHEY and CDR2 is SMNVEV in the germline V gene (reference sequence). Trimming stripped 5 bases from V and 3 bases from J, with 14 bases between. This CDR3 has 15 residues. CDR3 nucleotides: TGTGCCAGCAGTCCGGGAGATCCCCACAATCAGCCCCAGCATTTT. It translates to CASSPGDPHNQPQHF.

The chain couples TRBV10-2 to TRBJ2-5, with D possibly TRBD1 on 5 matching bases. Trimming shortened V by 2 bases and J by 3 bases, and 19 bases separated the two germline ends. CDR1 and CDR2 (germline): WSHSY, SAAADI. The CDR3 runs to 17 residues. The CDR3 DNA is TGCGCCAGCAGTGAGCCTCCGGCCAGGGCTCAAGAAGAGACCCAGTACTTC. Protein: CASSEPPARAQEETQYF.

This chain links TRBV9 with TRBJ1-3; D uncertain. The CDR3 consists of 13 residues. Trimming shortened V by 3 bases and J by 2 bases, and 6 bases separated the two germline ends. Germline loops: CDR1 SGDLS, CDR2 YYNGEE. Here the CDR3 DNA reads TGTGCCAGCAGCGGAGGAGCTGGAAACACCATATATTTT. This gives the protein CASSGGAGNTIYF. The full variable domain, rest sourced from reference TRBV9 and TRBJ1-3, is DSGVTQTPKHLITATGQRVTLRCSPRSGDLSVYWYQQSLDQGLQFLIQYYNGEERAKGNILERFSAQQFPDLHSELNLSSLELGDSALYFCASSGGAGNTIYFGEGSWLTVV.

J is TRBJ2-1 and V is TRBV19, with a possible D match to TRBD1 (5 bases). Deletions cut 4 bases from V and 4 bases from J, with 8 bases between. The germline V gene has CDR1 LNHDA and CDR2 SQIVND (reference sequence). This CDR3 has 13 residues. CDR3 nucleotide sequence: TGTGCCAGTAGTACGACAGCATACAATGAGCAGTTCTTC. Translating it yields CASSTTAYNEQFF.

CDR3 loop: CASQQGGDTEAFF. CDR3 bases: TGTGCCTCACAACAGGGTGGTGACACTGAAGCTTTCTTT. The J gene is TRBJ1-1, the V gene TRBV10-3; weak D call: TRBD1 (6 bases). V was shortened by 11 bases and J by 3 bases, with 16 bases between the two germline ends. The CDR3 runs 13 residues. CDR1 ENHRY and CDR2 SYGVKD come from the germline V gene.

The J gene is TRBJ1-5, the V gene TRBV27; D perhaps matches TRBD1 (6 bases). Trimming cost V 5 bases and J 9 bases, with 11 bases left between them. Germline V gives CDR1 MNHEY, CDR2 SMNVEV (reference sequence). The CDR3 covers 12 residues. The CDR3 nucleotides read TGTGCCAGCAGTCCAGGGGTCGGGCCCCAGCATTTT. Translating it yields CASSPGVGPQHF.

A single count supports this clone. The genes are TRBV9 and TRBJ2-7; D not resolved. The germline V gene has CDR1 SGDLS and CDR2 YYNGEE. The CDR3 has 15 amino acids. Trimming took 0 bases from V and 0 from J, leaving 10 bases between them. The CDR3 region has the DNA TGTGCCAGCAGCGTAGATGGTGGTCCCTCCTACGAGCAGTACTTC. Translated: CASSVDGGPSYEQYF.

V is TRBV2 and J is TRBJ2-3; 10 bases agree with TRBD1. With 6 bases clipped from V and 0 bases from J, the junction kept 3 bases outside the gene matches. Germline V lookup: CDR1 SNHLY, CDR2 FYNNEI. The CDR3 contains 15 residues. DNA for the CDR3: TGTGCCAGCAGGACAGGGGGCGGGAGCACAGATACGCAGTATTTT. It encodes CASRTGGGSTDTQYF.

This chain links TRBV30 with TRBJ1-1; D is undetermined. Trimming removed 0 bases from V and 3 bases from J, with 8 bases in between. Germline CDR1 GTSNPN, CDR2 SVGIG (reference sequence). This CDR3 region has 13 residues. The CDR3 sequence is CAWSVTGYTEAFF. CDR3 coding DNA: TGTGCCTGGAGTGTAACTGGATACACTGAAGCTTTCTTT.

The genes are TRBV19 and TRBJ2-5; 11 nucleotides agree with TRBD1. The DNA end favors TRBJ2-7, so the J call may be wrong. Germline CDR1 and CDR2: LNHDA and SQIVND (reference sequence). The CDR3 contains 15 residues. The CDR3 loop is CASSVGTGGHYEQYF. The CDR3 nucleotides are TGTGCCAGTAGTGTCGGGACAGGGGGGCACTACGAGCAGTACTTC.

Only a few counts were recorded for this clone. The chain carries TRBV5-4 and TRBJ1-2; TRBD1 might be the D (6 bases). Trimming cost V 1 base and J 3 bases, with 10 bases left between them. The length of the CDR3 is 14 residues. Looked up from germline, CDR1 is SGHNT and CDR2 is YYREEE (reference sequence). The CDR3 sequence is CASSLWSGDYGYTF. The CDR3 coding sequence is TGTGCCAGCAGCTTGTGGTCAGGGGACTATGGCTACACCTTC. Supplemented by reference TRBV5-4 and TRBJ1-2, the full variable domain reads ETGVTQSPTHLIKTRGQQVTLRCSSQSGHNTVSWYQQALGQGPQFIFQYYREEENGRGNFPPRFSGLQFPNYSSELNVNALELDDSALYLCASSLWSGDYGYTFGSGTRLTVV.

The V and J genes are TRBV13 and TRBJ2-5; 9 bases fit TRBD1. CDR1 PRHDT and CDR2 FYEKMQ come from the germline V gene (reference sequence). CDR3 size: 16 residues. J lost 2 bases, V lost 4 bases, and 8 bases had no gene match. CDR3 nucleotides: TGTGCCAGCAGCTCGTCGACAGGGGGGCGGCAAGAGACCCAGTACTTC. Residues: CASSSSTGGRQETQYF.

This clone was seen a handful of times. The V gene is TRBV7-9, the J gene TRBJ1-1; TRBD1 might be the D (5 bases). The CDR3 length is 18 residues. V was trimmed by 5 bases and J by 2 bases, leaving 24 bases between them. From germline, CDR1 is SEHNR and CDR2 FQNEAQ (reference sequence). The CDR3 DNA sequence: TGTGCCAGCAGCCGCCGGGACTTAGGAGGGCGAAAAAACACTGAAGCTTTCTTT. Translated: CASSRRDLGGRKNTEAFF.

Notes on this clone: At one end the junction does not follow the germline gene, possibly because of a read error. The chain has TRBV15 and TRBJ1-2; D is ambiguous. The CDR3 extends over 14 amino acids. The germline V gene encodes CDR1 LNHNV and CDR2 YYDKDF (reference sequence). CDR3 region: CATSRDIGLYGYTF. The CDR3 nucleotides are TGCGCCACCAGCAGAGATATAGGCCTCTATGGCTACACCTTC.

This clone was recorded once. The chain carries TRBV27 and TRBJ2-7; the D gene is possibly TRBD1 (6 bases). CDR3 length: 14 amino acids. V was pared by 5 bases and J by 1 base, with 12 bases between. Germline V gene data show CDR1 as MNHEY and CDR2 as SMNVEV (reference sequence). Here the CDR3 reads CASSLGGISYEQYF. The CDR3 DNA sequence: TGTGCCAGCAGTCTAGGGGGTATATCCTACGAGCAGTACTTC.